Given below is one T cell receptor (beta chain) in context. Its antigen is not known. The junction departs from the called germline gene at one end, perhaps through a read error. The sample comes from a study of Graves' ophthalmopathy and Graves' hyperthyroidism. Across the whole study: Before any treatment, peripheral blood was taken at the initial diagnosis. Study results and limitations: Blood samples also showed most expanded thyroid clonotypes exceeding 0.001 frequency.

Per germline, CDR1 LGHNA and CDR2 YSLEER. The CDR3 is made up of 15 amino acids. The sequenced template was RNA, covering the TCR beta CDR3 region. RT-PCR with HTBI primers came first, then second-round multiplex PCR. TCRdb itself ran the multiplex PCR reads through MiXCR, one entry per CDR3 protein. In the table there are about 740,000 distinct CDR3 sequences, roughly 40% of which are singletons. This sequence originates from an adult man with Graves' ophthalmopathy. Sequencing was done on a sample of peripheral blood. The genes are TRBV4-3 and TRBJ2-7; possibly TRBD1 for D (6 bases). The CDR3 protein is CASGQVPGVSYEQYF. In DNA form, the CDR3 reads TGCGCCAGCGGCCAAGTACCAGGGGTATCCTACGAGCAGTACTTC.